The T cell receptor beta chain under discussion was sequenced for a study of blood T cell repertoires in COVID-19. The germline V gene has CDR1 LNHDA and CDR2 SQIVND (reference sequence). The CDR3 consists of 15 residues. Trimming stripped 6 bases from V and 0 bases from J, with 12 bases between. Enrolment of Seattle patients took place during active infection, and they were followed longitudinally. Original methodology: Scientists estimated how many nucleated cells there were by amplifying reference gene primers. Measured with immunoSEQ multiplex PCR; TCRdb has only the in-frame clones, and not every one. That table supplies the V and J calls and clone size; D and trimming were determined from the DNA. The table has 270,000 or so clones, 86% seen once.

The chain carries TRBV19 and TRBJ1-5; possible D gene TRBD1, 6 bases. The sample was peripheral blood. This TCR was recovered from a woman in her twenties or thirties with COVID-19, enrolled during active disease. Written as DNA, the CDR3 is TGTGCCAGTAGCAGAGGACAGTATAGCAATCAGCCCCAGCATTTT. Protein product: CASSRGQYSNQPQHF.